Listed below are T cell receptor beta chains from one sample, sequenced in a study of shared clonotypes between healthy human individuals. Some clones are missing from TCRdb's copy, which holds only in-frame ones; the method was immunoSEQ multiplex PCR. The sample has about 490,000 clones, 76% seen once. Sequencing was carried out using PBMCs. These receptor sequences come from a woman aged 40 to 50 in good health. Some clones in this sample may be carry-over from other donors' samples. CDR3s include the opening cysteine and the closing phenylalanine or tryptophan. The order of the fields is V gene, J gene, D gene, clone size, CDR3 DNA, CDR3 protein. A D gene is named only where the DNA matches it firmly. The size of a clone is reported for some rows only, either as once, few or many, or as a class for expanded clones.

TRBV6-5	TRBJ2-7	TRBD1	.	TGTGCCAGCAGCCCAACAGGGGACGGCCGAAAGCAGTACTTC	CASSPTGDGRKQYF
TRBV27	TRBJ2-7	TRBD1	.	TGTGCCAGCAGAAGAACCGGGACAGGGAACGAGCAGTACTTC	CASRRTGTGNEQYF
TRBV27	TRBJ2-1	TRBD2	few	TGTGCCAGCAGTTTATTACTAGCGGGAGCCCAATACTCCTACAATGAGCAGTTCTTC	CASSLLLAGAQYSYNEQFF
TRBV7-2	TRBJ2-1	.	.	TGTGCCAGCAGCGCTCGGACAGTGTGGAATGAGCAGTTCTTC	CASSARTVWNEQFF
TRBV4-3	TRBJ2-3	TRBD1	.	TGCGCCAGCAGCCAAGATCCGACAGGGGGATCGCAGTATTTT	CASSQDPTGGSQYF
TRBV19	TRBJ1-1	.	once	TGTGCCAGTAGTATGGGCAGGAACACTGAAGCTTTCTTT	CASSMGRNTEAFF
TRBV5-1	TRBJ2-1	.	.	TGCGCCAGCAGCTTGGTGGGGGGTTCCTACAATGAGCAGTTCTTC	CASSLVGGSYNEQFF
TRBV19	TRBJ1-2	.	.	TGTGCCAGTAGTTTGCCCGGCAGCTATGGCTACACCTTC	CASSLPGSYGYTF
TRBV5-5	TRBJ2-4	TRBD1	.	TGTGCCAGCAGCTTGTCACAGGGGGACCAGTATGTGGTCTCGAACTTC	CASSLSQGDQYVVSNF
TRBV6-1	TRBJ1-2	.	.	TGTGCCAGCAGTGAAGGACAATCTTTATATGGCTACACCTTC	CASSEGQSLYGYTF
TRBV5-4	TRBJ2-5	.	few	TGTGCCAGCAGCTCGGTTACAGGGACAGAGACCCAGTACTTC	CASSSVTGTETQYF
TRBV2	TRBJ1-5	TRBD1	many	TGTGCCAGCAGCGGACAGGGCGGCCAGCCCCAGCATTTT	CASSGQGGQPQHF
TRBV4-2	TRBJ1-2	TRBD1	.	TGTGCCAGCAGCCGATATCTCCTTAGGGAAGACAGGGCAGAAGGCTACACCTTC	CASSRYLLREDRAEGYTF
TRBV6-5	TRBJ1-2	.	.	TGTGCCAGCAGACCCAGGGTTGAGGGCTACACCTTC	CASRPRVEGYTF
TRBV5-4	TRBJ2-1	.	.	TGTGCCAGCAGCTTGGATCTGCTGAGCTCCTACAATGAGCAGTTCTTC	CASSLDLLSSYNEQFF
TRBV18	TRBJ2-5	.	.	TGTGCCAGCTCACCAGCAAGGGAGACCCAGTACTTC	CASSPARETQYF
TRBV18	TRBJ1-1	.	.	TGTGCCAGCTCACCGGCGGGTGTCGTGAACACTGAAGCTTTCTTT	CASSPAGVVNTEAFF
TRBV5-1	TRBJ2-1	TRBD2	.	TGCGCCAGCAGCTTGCTACGGGCTAGCGGGAGTGGCGAGCAGTTCTTC	CASSLLRASGSGEQFF
TRBV6-5	TRBJ2-5	.	.	TGTGCCAGCAGTTATGAGGGAGGACAAGAGACCCAGTACTTC	CASSYEGGQETQYF
TRBV6-5	TRBJ1-5	.	.	TGTGCCAGCAGTTACTCGAGAGATAGCAATCAGCCCCAGCATTTT	CASSYSRDSNQPQHF
TRBV7-3	TRBJ1-1	.	.	TGTGCCAGCAGCATCCCGGGGCAAGAGGCAGCTTTCTTT	CASSIPGQEAAFF
TRBV27	TRBJ2-3	TRBD2	.	TGTGCCAGCAACTATCTAGCGGGAGCGGATACGCAGTATTTT	CASNYLAGADTQYF
TRBV7-3	TRBJ2-7	TRBD2	.	TGTGCCAGCAGTAGGGCTAGCGGGACCGAGCAGTACTTC	CASSRASGTEQYF
TRBV27	TRBJ2-7	.	.	TGTGCCAGCAGTGGACACCTGCGTTACGAGCAGTACTTC	CASSGHLRYEQYF
TRBV28	TRBJ2-1	.	.	TGTGCCAGCACCCCTAACAATGAGCAGTTCTTC	CASTPNNEQFF
TRBV7-2	TRBJ2-3	.	few	TGTGCCAGCAGCCCTGGCCGCACAGATACGCAGTATTTT	CASSPGRTDTQYF
TRBV2	TRBJ2-7	TRBD2	.	TGTGCCAGCAAGCTACTAGCGGCTGGAGAGCAGTACTTC	CASKLLAAGEQYF
TRBV7-2	TRBJ1-2	TRBD1	once	TGTGCCAGCAGCTTAGGTCTCGGGACAGAGTATGGCTACACCTTC	CASSLGLGTEYGYTF
TRBV6-1	TRBJ2-7	.	.	TGTGCCAGCAGCCCCGGAGGGGTCGAGCAGTACTTC	CASSPGGVEQYF
TRBV6-4	TRBJ2-1	.	.	TGTGCCAGCAGTCCATGGGGACTGAGCAATGAGCAGTTCTTC	CASSPWGLSNEQFF
TRBV6-5	TRBJ1-2	.	.	TGTGCCAGCAGTTTGGGACGGCGCTATGGCTACACCTTC	CASSLGRRYGYTF
TRBV29-1	TRBJ2-7	.	.	TGCAGCGTGGGAAAACAGGGCTACGAGCAGTACTTC	CSVGKQGYEQYF
TRBV30	TRBJ1-1	.	few	TGTGCCTGGAAGGGGGGCACTGAAGCTTTCTTT	CAWKGGTEAFF
TRBV9	TRBJ1-6	.	.	TGTGCCAGCAGCGTGCAGGCCAATAATTCACCCCTCCACTTT	CASSVQANNSPLHF
TRBV5-1	TRBJ2-6	TRBD1	.	TGCGCCAGCAGCCAGACAGGGCGTATGCTCTCTGGGGCCAACGTCCTGACTTTC	CASSQTGRMLSGANVLTF
TRBV28	TRBJ1-1	.	.	TGTGCCAGCAGTTTTCTGCGGGGGGGCACTGAAGCTTTCTTT	CASSFLRGGTEAFF
TRBV4-3	TRBJ2-7	.	.	TGCGCCAGCAGCCAAGAGGCGAGTACCGAGCAGTACTTC	CASSQEASTEQYF
TRBV7-2	TRBJ1-6	.	.	TGTGCCAGCAGCCCCAGACAGGCAAATTCACCCCTCCACTTT	CASSPRQANSPLHF
TRBV30	TRBJ2-5	.	.	TGTGCCTGGAGTGTGGGGGGCCAAGAGACCCAGTACTTC	CAWSVGGQETQYF
TRBV19	TRBJ1-1	TRBD1	.	TGTGCCAGTAGTACACAAACAGGGGGCGCAGGAAACACTGAAGCTTTCTTT	CASSTQTGGAGNTEAFF
TRBV9	TRBJ2-7	.	.	TGTGCCAGCAGCGTAGGATCGGGGAATTACTACGAGCAGTACTTC	CASSVGSGNYYEQYF